This paragraph covers one TCR beta chain sequence. Its antigen is currently unknown. The data were taken from a study of OX40 agonist ivuxolimab in advanced cancers. Study in general: Earlier treatment with anti-PD-1, anti-PD-L1 or anti-CTLA-4 was permitted, and 30% to 40% had received some.

Sequencing was performed with immunoSEQ multiplex PCR; in TCRdb, only in-frame clones are kept and a portion is missing. Among under 80,000 clones listed, 80% to 90% were seen once. Germline CDR1 and CDR2: MNHEY and SVGAGI. The length of the CDR3 is 14 residues. V gave up 6 bases and J gave up 0 bases, with 9 bases separating them. Findings and caveats of the study: Partial responders at 0.1-3.0 mg/kg showed near-lowest clonal expansion.

The source material was CD4+ or CD8+ T cells sorted from blood, sampled in a trial of the OX40 agonist ivuxolimab. The TCR sequence derives from an adult with an advanced solid tumor such as melanoma, head and neck, liver or kidney cancer. V usage is TRBV6-5 and J usage is TRBJ2-4; D not certain. CDR3 in DNA: TGTGCCAGCAGCCGAGCCGTAGCCAAAAACATTCAGTACTTC. Its translation is CASSRAVAKNIQYF.